Following are 5 T cell receptor beta chains from one sample sequenced in a study of blood T cell repertoires in COVID-19. The repertoire was sequenced with immunoSEQ multiplex PCR; TCRdb's copy has only in-frame clones and lacks some. This table holds approximately 53,000 clones, 75% to 85% found once. The sequenced sample was peripheral blood. The receptors were gathered from a woman aged 55 to 70 with acute or convalescent COVID-19.

This chain uses TRBV5-1 with TRBJ2-5, with TRBD1 as a possible D gene (6 bases). V was cut by 7 bases and J by 0 bases, with 13 bases left in between. CDR1 is SGHRS, CDR2 YFSETQ, per germline. The CDR3 covers 14 residues. This chain's CDR3 is CASGLRGYQETQYF. The CDR3 region has the DNA TGCGCCAGCGGGCTGAGGGGGTACCAAGAGACCCAGTACTTC.

The genes are TRBV3-1 (or the pseudogene TRBV3-2) and TRBJ2-6; unclear D gene. The germline gives CDR1 LGHDT, CDR2 YNNKEL (reference sequence). This CDR3 spans 14 amino acids. The V gene lost 6 bases and the J gene lost 0 bases, with 6 bases spanning the gap. Written as DNA, the CDR3 is TGTGCCAGCAGATACAACTCTGGGGCCAACGTCCTGACTTTC. Protein: CASRYNSGANVLTF.

The chain carries TRBV15 and TRBJ2-5; 7 bases match TRBD1. This CDR3 spans 14 amino acids. The germline gives CDR1 LNHNV, CDR2 YYDKDF (reference sequence). V was clipped by 2 bases and J by 5 bases; unmatched bases: 5. The CDR3: CATSRQGVGETQYF. The DNA of the CDR3 is TGTGCCACCAGCAGACAGGGGGTAGGTGAGACCCAGTACTTC.

The rearrangement uses TRBV28 and TRBJ2-7; TRBD1 aligns across 9 bases. The CDR3 has 14 amino acids. J gave up 7 bases and V 4 bases, and 8 bases lay outside the gene matches. The V gene's germline CDR1 is MDHEN and CDR2 SYDVKM. This chain's CDR3 is CASSSAGTGREQYF. The CDR3 DNA reads TGTGCCAGCAGTTCTGCCGGGACAGGGAGAGAGCAGTACTTC.

The V and J genes are TRBV2 and TRBJ2-5, with a tentative D call TRBD2 (5 bases). CDR3 length: 14 amino acids. The germline V gene has CDR1 SNHLY and CDR2 FYNNEI. The germline V and J ends were trimmed by 6 bases and 5 bases, with 16 bases remaining between them. CDR3 loop: CASRDSDWRETQYF. The CDR3 region has the DNA TGTGCCAGCAGGGACTCCGATTGGCGTGAGACCCAGTACTTC. The full variable domain, with the rest looked up from reference TRBV2 and TRBJ2-5, is EPEVTQTPSHQVTQMGQEVILRCVPISNHLYFYWYRQILGQKVEFLVSFYNNEISEKSEIFDDQFSVERPDGSNFTLKIRSTKLEDSAMYFCASRDSDWRETQYFGPGTRLLVL.